This T cell receptor beta chain appears in the sequencing data of a study of beta chain features in type 1 diabetes. Points from the study as a whole: Diminished insertions and augmented deletions at VDJ junctions characterized type 1 diabetes patients.

Only one heparinised blood draw was taken per donor, and its volume averaged roughly 120 mL. This clone has more than one count but fewer than ten. Its antigen is undetermined. Other DNA sequences in this specimen translate into the identical CDR3. Every isolated RNA sample was fully reverse transcribed, so sequencing captured expressed TCRB transcripts. The repertoire was sequenced with immunoSEQ multiplex PCR; TCRdb's copy has only in-frame clones and lacks some. Of 300,000 to 400,000 clones detected, around 12% appear once; the ten largest clones hold more than 0.015%. The sequencing sample was made of naive CD4+ T cells from blood. The source of this sequence is a young man in good health.

CDR3 in amino acids: CASSTTGNTEAFF. The CDR3 DNA reads TGTGCCAGTAGTACTACAGGGAACACTGAAGCTTTCTTT. The rearrangement joins TRBV19 to TRBJ1-1, with D possibly matching TRBD1 (5 bases). This CDR3 is built from 13 residues. The V end was cut by 4 bases, the J end by 1 base, with 7 bases between. Per germline, CDR1 LNHDA and CDR2 SQIVND (reference sequence).